These T cell receptor beta chains were read from a single sample in a study of blood T cell repertoires in COVID-19. Data came from immunoSEQ multiplex PCR; TCRdb stores just in-frame clones and leaves some out. The profile shows approximately 350,000 clones, more than 75% of them singletons. The sequencing input was peripheral blood. The receptor set was obtained from a woman aged 45-59 years with COVID-19, enrolled during active disease. Each CDR3 is given with its conserved first and last residue. D genes are given only for firm matches. Some rows have no size entry. The others give once, few or many, or a class for an expanded clone.

>TRBV12-3/TRBV12-4|NA|NA|TRBJ2-5
CASSFNGETQYF
TGTGCCAGCAGTTTTAACGGGGAGACCCAGTACTTC
>TRBV5-1|NA|once|TRBJ2-1
CASIGVPGGNEQFF
TGCGCCAGCATAGGAGTGCCCGGGGGCAATGAGCAGTTCTTC
>TRBV6-2/TRBV6-3|NA|NA|TRBJ1-2
CVSSYPRTGNYGYTF
TGTGTCAGCAGTTACCCCAGAACAGGGAACTATGGCTACACCTTC
>TRBV7-3|NA|NA|TRBJ2-2
CASSLTGNTGELFF
TGTGCCAGCAGTCTGACAGGGAACACCGGGGAGCTGTTTTTT
>TRBV10-3|TRBD1|NA|TRBJ2-7
CAISEDRTLLYEQYF
TGTGCCATATCAGAGGACAGGACTTTACTCTACGAGCAGTACTTC
>TRBV19|NA|NA|TRBJ1-6
CASSNRGGNSPLHF
TGTGCCAGTAGTAATCGGGGTGGGAATTCACCCCTCCACTTT
>TRBV3-1/TRBV3-2|NA|once|TRBJ1-1
CASSQDVGRLGTEAFF
TGTGCCAGCAGCCAAGACGTAGGCAGGCTTGGCACTGAAGCTTTCTTT
>TRBV29-1|TRBD1|NA|TRBJ1-1
CSVIQGVAEAFF
TGCAGCGTAATACAGGGGGTCGCTGAAGCTTTCTTT
>TRBV28|TRBD1|NA|TRBJ2-5
CASSFGRGTETQYF
TGTGCCAGCAGTTTCGGCAGGGGGACGGAGACCCAGTACTTC
>TRBV24-1|NA|NA|TRBJ2-5
CATSVSPLSPLQGRETQYF
TGTGCCACCAGTGTGTCCCCCCTCTCCCCCCTACAGGGTAGAGAGACCCAGTACTTC
>TRBV27|NA|once|TRBJ2-3
CATQQGGVVSSHTQYF
TGTGCCACTCAACAGGGGGGGGTGGTTTCTTCACATACGCAGTATTTT
>TRBV6-6|TRBD1|NA|TRBJ2-7
CASSLSGTGGRGEQYF
TGTGCCAGCAGCCTTTCGGGGACAGGGGGCAGGGGCGAGCAGTACTTC
>TRBV28|NA|NA|TRBJ1-2
CASRRDSIPNYGYTF
TGTGCCAGCAGGCGCGACAGCATTCCTAACTATGGCTACACCTTC
>TRBV25-1|TRBD2|NA|TRBJ2-1
CASSPGLAGGSSYNEQFF
TGTGCCAGCAGTCCCGGACTAGCGGGAGGAAGCTCCTACAATGAGCAGTTCTTC
>TRBV6-5|NA|NA|TRBJ2-5
CASRPSGYQETQYF
TGTGCCAGCAGACCCTCAGGATACCAAGAGACCCAGTACTTC
>TRBV19|NA|NA|TRBJ1-5
CASSQGFRKDQPQHF
TGTGCCAGTAGTCAGGGGTTCAGGAAGGATCAGCCCCAGCATTTT
>TRBV27|NA|NA|TRBJ2-1
CASSLNGRRAEQFF
TGTGCCAGCAGTTTAAATGGCAGGCGCGCTGAGCAGTTCTTC
>TRBV5-5|NA|NA|TRBJ2-7
CASSLNRYEQYF
TGTGCCAGCAGCCTCAACAGATACGAGCAGTACTTC
>TRBV5-4|NA|NA|TRBJ1-1
CASSTQAGTEAFF
TGTGCCAGCAGCACCCAAGCGGGGACTGAAGCTTTCTTT
>TRBV20-1|NA|NA|TRBJ1-1
CSASRQSTEAFF
TGCAGTGCTAGTCGACAGTCGACTGAAGCTTTCTTT
>TRBV5-1|NA|NA|TRBJ2-2
CASSFWSQDIGTGELFF
TGCGCCAGCAGCTTCTGGAGTCAGGACATAGGTACCGGGGAGCTGTTTTTT
>TRBV5-4|NA|few|TRBJ1-4
CASSLGGTRNEKLFF
TGTGCCAGCAGCTTGGGAGGAACGCGCAATGAAAAACTGTTTTTT